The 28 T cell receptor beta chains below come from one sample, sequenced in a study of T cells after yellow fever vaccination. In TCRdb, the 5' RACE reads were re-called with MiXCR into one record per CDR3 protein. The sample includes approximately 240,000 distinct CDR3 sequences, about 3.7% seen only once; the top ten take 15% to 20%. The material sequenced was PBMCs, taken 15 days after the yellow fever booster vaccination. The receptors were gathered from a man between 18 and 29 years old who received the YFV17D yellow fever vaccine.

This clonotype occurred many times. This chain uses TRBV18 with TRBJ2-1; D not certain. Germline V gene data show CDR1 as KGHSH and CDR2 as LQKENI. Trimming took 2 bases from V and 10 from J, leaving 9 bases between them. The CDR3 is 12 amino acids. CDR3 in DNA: TGTGCCAGCTCACCAAGTAACGTAGAGCAGTTCTTC. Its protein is CASSPSNVEQFF.

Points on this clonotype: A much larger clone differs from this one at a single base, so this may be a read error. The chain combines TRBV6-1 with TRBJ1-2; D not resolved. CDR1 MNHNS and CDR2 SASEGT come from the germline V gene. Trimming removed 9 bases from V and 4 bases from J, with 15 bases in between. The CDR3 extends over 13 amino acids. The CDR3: CARRTADGYGYTF. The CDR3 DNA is TGTGCCAGAAGGACCGCTGACGGCTATGGCTACACCTTC.

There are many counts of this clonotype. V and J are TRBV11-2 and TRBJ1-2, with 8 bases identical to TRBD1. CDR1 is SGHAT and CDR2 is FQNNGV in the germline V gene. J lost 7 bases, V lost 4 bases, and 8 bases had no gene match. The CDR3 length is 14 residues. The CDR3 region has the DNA TGTGCCAGCAGCTCCAACAGGGGGTACTCTGGCTACACCTTC. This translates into CASSSNRGYSGYTF.

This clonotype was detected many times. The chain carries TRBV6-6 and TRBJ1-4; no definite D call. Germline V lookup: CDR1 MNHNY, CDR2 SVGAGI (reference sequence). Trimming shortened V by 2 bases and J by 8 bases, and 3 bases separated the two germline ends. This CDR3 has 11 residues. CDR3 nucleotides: TGTGCCAGCAGTTACCGGGAAAAACTGTTTTTT. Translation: CASSYREKLFF.

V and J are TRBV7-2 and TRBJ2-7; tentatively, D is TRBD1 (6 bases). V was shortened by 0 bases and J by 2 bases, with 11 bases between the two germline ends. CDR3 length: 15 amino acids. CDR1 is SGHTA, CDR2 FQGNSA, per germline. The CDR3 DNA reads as TGTGCCAGCAGCTTAGCGGGGGCAATACCCTACGAGCAGTACTTC. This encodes CASSLAGAIPYEQYF.

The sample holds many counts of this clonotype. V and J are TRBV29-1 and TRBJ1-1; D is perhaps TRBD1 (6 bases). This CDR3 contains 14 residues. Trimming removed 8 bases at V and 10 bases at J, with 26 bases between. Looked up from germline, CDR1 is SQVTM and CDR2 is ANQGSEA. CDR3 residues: CSSTPGQLSNGAFF. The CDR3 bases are TGCAGCTCCACTCCAGGACAGCTATCGAATGGAGCTTTCTTT. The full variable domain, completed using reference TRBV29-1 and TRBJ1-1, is SAVISQKPSRDICQRGTSLTIQCQVDSQVTMMFWYRQQPGQSLTLIATANQGSEATYESGFVIDKFPISRPNLTFSTLTVSNMSPEDSSIYLCSSTPGQLSNGAFFGQGTRLTVV.

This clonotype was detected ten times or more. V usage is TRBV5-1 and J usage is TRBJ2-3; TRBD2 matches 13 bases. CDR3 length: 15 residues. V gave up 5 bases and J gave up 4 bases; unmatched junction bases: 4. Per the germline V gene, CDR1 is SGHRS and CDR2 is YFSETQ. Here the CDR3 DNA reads TGCGCCAGCAGACTAGCGGGGGGGACCGCAGATACGCAGTATTTT. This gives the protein CASRLAGGTADTQYF.

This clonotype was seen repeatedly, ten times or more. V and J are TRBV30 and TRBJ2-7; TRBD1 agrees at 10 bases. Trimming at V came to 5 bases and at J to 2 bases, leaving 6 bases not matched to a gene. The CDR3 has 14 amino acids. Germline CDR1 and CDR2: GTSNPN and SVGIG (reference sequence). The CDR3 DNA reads TGTGCCTGGGGACCGGGGACAGGGGCCTACGAGCAGTACTTC. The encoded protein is CAWGPGTGAYEQYF.

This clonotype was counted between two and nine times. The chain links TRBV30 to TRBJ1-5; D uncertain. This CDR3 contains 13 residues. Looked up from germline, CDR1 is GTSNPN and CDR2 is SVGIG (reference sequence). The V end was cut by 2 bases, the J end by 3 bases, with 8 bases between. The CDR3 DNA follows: TGTGCCTGGAGTACACTTACCAATCAGCCCCAGCATTTT. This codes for CAWSTLTNQPQHF.

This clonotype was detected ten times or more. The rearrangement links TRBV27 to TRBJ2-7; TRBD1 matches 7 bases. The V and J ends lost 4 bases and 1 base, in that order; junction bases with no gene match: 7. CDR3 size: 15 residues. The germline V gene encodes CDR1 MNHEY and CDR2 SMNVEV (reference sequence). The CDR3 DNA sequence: TGTGCCAGCAGTTCGTGGGCGACAGGGTCCTACGAGCAGTACTTC. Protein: CASSSWATGSYEQYF.

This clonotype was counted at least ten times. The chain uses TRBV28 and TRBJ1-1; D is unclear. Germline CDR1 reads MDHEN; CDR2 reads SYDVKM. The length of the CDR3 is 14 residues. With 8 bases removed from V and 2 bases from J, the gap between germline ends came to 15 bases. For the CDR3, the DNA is TGTGCCAGCGGGTTCGGGCAGACCAACACTGAAGCTTTCTTT. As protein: CASGFGQTNTEAFF.

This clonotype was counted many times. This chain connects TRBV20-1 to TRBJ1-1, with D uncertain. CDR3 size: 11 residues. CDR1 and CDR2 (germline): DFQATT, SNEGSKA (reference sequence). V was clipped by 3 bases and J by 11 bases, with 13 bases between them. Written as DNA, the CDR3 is TGCAGTGCTAGGGGAACCCGCCAGGCTTTCTTT. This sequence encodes CSARGTRQAFF.

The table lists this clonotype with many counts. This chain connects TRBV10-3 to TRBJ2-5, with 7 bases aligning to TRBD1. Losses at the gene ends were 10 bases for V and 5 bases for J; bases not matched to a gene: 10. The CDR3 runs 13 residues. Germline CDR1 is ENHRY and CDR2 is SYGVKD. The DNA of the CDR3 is TGTGCCACAGCAGAGGGGGCCCGGGAGACCCAGTACTTC. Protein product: CATAEGARETQYF.

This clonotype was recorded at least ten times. The DNA of the CDR3 is TGCGCCAGCAGCTCGAATAGCGGGGTGGAGACCCAGTACTTC. This gives the protein CASSSNSGVETQYF. The chain combines TRBV5-1 with TRBJ2-5, with 8 positions matching TRBD2. The CDR3 loop spans 14 amino acids. J lost 5 bases, V lost 3 bases, and 6 bases had no gene match. Germline V gene data show CDR1 as SGHRS and CDR2 as YFSETQ.

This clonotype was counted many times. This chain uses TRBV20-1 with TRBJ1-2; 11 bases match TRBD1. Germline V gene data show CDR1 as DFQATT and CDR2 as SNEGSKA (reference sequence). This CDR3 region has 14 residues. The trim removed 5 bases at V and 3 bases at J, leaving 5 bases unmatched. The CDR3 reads CSALLGQGDYGYTF. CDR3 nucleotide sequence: TGCAGTGCTCTACTGGGACAGGGGGACTATGGCTACACCTTC.

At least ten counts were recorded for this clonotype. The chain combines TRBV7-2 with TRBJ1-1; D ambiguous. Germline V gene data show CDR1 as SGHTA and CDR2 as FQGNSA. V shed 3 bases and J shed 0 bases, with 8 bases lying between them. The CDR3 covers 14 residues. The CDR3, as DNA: TGTGCCAGCAGCTTCGAAGATATGAACACTGAAGCTTTCTTT. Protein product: CASSFEDMNTEAFF.

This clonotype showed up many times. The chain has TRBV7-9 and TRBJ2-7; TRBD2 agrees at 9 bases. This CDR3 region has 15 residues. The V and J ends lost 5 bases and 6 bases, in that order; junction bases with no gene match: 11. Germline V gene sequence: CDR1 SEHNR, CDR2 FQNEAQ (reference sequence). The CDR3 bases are TGTGCCAGCAGCCCCACTGCGGGGGGGCCCTCCGAGCAGTACTTC. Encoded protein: CASSPTAGGPSEQYF.

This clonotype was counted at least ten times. The CDR3 protein is CASSQVSRQTQYF. The CDR3 region has the DNA TGCGCCAGCAGCCAAGTGTCAAGACAGACCCAGTACTTC. The chain couples TRBV4-3 to TRBJ2-5; D is uncertain. V gave up 1 base and J gave up 6 bases, with 9 bases separating them. The CDR3 is 13 amino acids. Germline CDR1 LGHNA, CDR2 YSLEER.

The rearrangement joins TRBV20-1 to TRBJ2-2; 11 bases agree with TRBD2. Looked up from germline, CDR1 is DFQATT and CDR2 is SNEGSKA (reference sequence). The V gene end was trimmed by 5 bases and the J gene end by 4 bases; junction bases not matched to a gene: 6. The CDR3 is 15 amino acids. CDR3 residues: CSAVSGGAGTGELFF. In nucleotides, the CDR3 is TGCAGTGCTGTTAGCGGGGGGGCGGGCACCGGGGAGCTGTTTTTT.

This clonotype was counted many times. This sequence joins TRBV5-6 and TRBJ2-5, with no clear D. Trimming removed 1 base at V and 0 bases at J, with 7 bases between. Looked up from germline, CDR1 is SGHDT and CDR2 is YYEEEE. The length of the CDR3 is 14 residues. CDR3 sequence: CASSLFSHQETQYF. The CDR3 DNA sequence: TGTGCCAGCAGCTTGTTCAGCCACCAAGAGACCCAGTACTTC. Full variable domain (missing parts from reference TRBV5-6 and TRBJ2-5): DAGVTQSPTHLIKTRGQQVTLRCSPKSGHDTVSWYQQALGQGPQFIFQYYEEEERQRGNFPDRFSGHQFPNYSSELNVNALLLGDSALYLCASSLFSHQETQYFGPGTRLLVL.

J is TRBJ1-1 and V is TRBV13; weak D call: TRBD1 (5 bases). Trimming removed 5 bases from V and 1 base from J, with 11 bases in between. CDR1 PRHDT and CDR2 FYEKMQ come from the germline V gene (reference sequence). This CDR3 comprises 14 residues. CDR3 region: CASSGGEWNTEAFF. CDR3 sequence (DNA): TGTGCCAGCAGCGGAGGGGAATGGAACACTGAAGCTTTCTTT.

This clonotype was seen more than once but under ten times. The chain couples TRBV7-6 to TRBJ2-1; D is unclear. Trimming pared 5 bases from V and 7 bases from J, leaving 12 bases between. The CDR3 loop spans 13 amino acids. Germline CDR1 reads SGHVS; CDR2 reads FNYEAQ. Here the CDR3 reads CASSLRASNEQFF. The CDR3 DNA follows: TGTGCCAGCAGCCTCCGAGCGTCAAATGAGCAGTTCTTC.

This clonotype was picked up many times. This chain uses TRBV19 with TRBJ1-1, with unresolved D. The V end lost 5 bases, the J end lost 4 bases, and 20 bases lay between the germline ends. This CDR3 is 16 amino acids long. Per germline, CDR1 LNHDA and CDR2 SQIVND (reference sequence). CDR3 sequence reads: CASSVGFGVAVTEAFF. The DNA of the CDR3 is TGTGCCAGTAGTGTAGGTTTTGGGGTGGCGGTCACTGAAGCTTTCTTT.

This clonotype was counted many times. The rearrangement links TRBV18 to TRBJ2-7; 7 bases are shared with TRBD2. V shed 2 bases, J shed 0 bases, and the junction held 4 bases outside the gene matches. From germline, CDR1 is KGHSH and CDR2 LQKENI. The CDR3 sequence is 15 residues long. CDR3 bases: TGTGCCAGCTCACCAGGGCGGGGGAGCTCCTACGAGCAGTACTTC. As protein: CASSPGRGSSYEQYF. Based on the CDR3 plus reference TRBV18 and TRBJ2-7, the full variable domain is NAGVMQNPRHLVRRRGQEARLRCSPMKGHSHVYWYRQLPEEGLKFMVYLQKENIIDESGMPKERFSAEFPKEGPSILRIQQVVRGDSAAYFCASSPGRGSSYEQYFGPGTRLTVT.

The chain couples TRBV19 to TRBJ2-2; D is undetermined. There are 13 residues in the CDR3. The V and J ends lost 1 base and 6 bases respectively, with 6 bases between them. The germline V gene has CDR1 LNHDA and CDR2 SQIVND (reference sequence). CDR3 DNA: TGTGCCAGTAGTATAGCGGGCGCCGGGGAGCTGTTTTTT. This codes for CASSIAGAGELFF. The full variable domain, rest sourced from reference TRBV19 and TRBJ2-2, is DGGITQSPKYLFRKEGQNVTLSCEQNLNHDAMYWYRQDPGQGLRLIYYSQIVNDFQKGDIAEGYSVSREKKESFPLTVTSAQKNPTAFYLCASSIAGAGELFFGEGSRLTVL.

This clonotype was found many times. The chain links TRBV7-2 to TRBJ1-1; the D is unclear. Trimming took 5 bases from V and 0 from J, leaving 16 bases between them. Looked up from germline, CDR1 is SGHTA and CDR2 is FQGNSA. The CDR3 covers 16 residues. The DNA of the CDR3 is TGTGCCAGCAGCCCAAGTGGCATACTCATGAACACTGAAGCTTTCTTT. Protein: CASSPSGILMNTEAFF.

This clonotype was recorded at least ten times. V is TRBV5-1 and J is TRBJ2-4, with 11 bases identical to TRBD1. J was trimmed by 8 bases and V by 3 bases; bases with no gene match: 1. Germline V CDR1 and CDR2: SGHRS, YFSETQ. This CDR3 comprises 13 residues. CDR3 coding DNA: TGCGCCAGCAGCTGGGACAGGGGGGACATTCAGTACTTC. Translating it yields CASSWDRGDIQYF.

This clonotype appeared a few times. The CDR3 bases are TGCGCCAGCAGCTTGACCGGTCAGGGGCCCGGAGGAAATGGCTACACCTTC. Amino acid sequence: CASSLTGQGPGGNGYTF. The rearrangement joins TRBV5-1 to TRBJ1-2; D is possibly TRBD1 (6 bases). The V gene's germline CDR1 is SGHRS and CDR2 YFSETQ. V shed 1 base and J shed 6 bases, with 22 bases lying between them. This CDR3 is 17 amino acids long.